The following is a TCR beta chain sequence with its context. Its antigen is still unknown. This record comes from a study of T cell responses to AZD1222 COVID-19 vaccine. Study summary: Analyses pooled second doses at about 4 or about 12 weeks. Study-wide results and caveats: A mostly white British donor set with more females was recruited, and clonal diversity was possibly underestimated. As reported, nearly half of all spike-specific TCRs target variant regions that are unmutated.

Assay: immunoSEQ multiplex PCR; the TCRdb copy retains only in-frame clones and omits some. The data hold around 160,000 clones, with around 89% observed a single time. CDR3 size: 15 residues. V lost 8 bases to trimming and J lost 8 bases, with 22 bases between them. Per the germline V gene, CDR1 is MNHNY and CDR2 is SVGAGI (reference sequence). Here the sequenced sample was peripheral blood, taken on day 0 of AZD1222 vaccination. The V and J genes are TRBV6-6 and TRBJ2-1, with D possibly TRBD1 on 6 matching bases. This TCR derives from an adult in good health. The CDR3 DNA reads TGTGCCAGCCTGCCATCCGAAGGCAGGGGCCATGAGCAGTTCTTC. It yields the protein CASLPSEGRGHEQFF.